This T cell receptor beta chain was identified in a study of cytomegalovirus exposure and HLA in healthy donors. The overall study: An earlier analysis found fewer than 140 million unique TCR beta sequences from approximately 190 million T cells. In terms of ancestry, the Caucasian-associated cluster contained roughly four fifths of the roughly 400 genotyped donors.

Findings and caveats of the study: Links to common viral pathogens appeared, in a later analysis, for several of the most significant clusters.

The CDR3 loop spans 15 amino acids. Germline V gene lookup returns CDR1 PRHDT and CDR2 FYEKMQ (reference sequence). Trimming took 7 bases from V and 9 from J; bases not matched to a gene: 9. It was with 60 Vbeta and 13 Jbeta primers that the PCR ran. In the study's own analysis: There were 80 million or so unique TCR beta chains by a later count, and around 10 million of them were shared. TCRdb's copy holds only in-frame clones and misses some; the assay was immunoSEQ multiplex PCR. For V, J and clone size, that table is used; D and trimming come from the DNA. The sample includes 76,000 or so clones, roughly 73% of them seen just once. This clone was recorded a few times. The antigen is unknown.

The specimen sequenced was PBMCs. The sequence came from a woman aged 35 to 49 in good health and CMV-seropositive. The chain carries TRBV13 and TRBJ1-6; 10 bases agree with TRBD1. The CDR3: CASTNTGTGVSPLHF. In DNA, the CDR3 is TGTGCCAGCACCAACACCGGGACAGGGGTTTCACCCCTCCACTTT.